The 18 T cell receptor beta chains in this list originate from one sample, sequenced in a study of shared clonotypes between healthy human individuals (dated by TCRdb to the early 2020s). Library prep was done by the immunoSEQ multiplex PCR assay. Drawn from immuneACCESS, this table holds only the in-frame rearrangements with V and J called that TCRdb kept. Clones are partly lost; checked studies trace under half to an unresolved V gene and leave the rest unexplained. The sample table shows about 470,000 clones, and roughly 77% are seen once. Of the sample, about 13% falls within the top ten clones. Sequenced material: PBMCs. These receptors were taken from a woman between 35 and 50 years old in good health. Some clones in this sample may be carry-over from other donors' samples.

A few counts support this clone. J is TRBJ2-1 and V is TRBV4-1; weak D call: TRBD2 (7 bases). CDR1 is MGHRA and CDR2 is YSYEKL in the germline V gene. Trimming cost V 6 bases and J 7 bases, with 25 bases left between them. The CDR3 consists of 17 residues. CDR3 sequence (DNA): TGCGCCAGCAGTAGGGGGGGGCTAGCGGTTCTAGGGAATGAGCAGTTCTTC. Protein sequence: CASSRGGLAVLGNEQFF.

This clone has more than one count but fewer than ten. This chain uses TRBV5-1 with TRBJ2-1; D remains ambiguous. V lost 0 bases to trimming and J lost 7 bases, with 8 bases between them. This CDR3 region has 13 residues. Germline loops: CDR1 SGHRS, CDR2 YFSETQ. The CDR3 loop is CASSLAWGNEQFF. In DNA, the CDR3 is TGCGCCAGCAGCTTGGCATGGGGTAATGAGCAGTTCTTC. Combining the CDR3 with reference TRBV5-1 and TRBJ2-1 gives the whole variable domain KAGVTQTPRYLIKTRGQQVTLSCSPISGHRSVSWYQQTPGQGLQFLFEYFSETQRNKGNFPGRFSGRQFSNSRSEMNVSTLELGDSALYLCASSLAWGNEQFFGPGTRLTVL.

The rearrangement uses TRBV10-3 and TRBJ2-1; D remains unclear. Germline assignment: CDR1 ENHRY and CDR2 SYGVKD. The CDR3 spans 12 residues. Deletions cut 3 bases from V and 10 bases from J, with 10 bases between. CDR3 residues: CAISDFSLEQFF. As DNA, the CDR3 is TGTGCCATCAGTGATTTTTCCCTGGAGCAGTTCTTC.

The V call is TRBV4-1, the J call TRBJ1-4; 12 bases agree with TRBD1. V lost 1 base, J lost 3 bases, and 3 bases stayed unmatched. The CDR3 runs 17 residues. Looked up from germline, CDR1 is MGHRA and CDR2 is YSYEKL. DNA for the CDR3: TGCGCCAGCAGCCAAGCGCGGGACAGGGGGCCTAATGAAAAACTGTTTTTT. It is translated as CASSQARDRGPNEKLFF.

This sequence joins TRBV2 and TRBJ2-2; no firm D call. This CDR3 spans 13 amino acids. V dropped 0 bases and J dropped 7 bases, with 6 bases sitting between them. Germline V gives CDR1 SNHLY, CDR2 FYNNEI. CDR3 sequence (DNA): TGTGCCAGCAGTGAAGCGCCTGGCGGGGAGCTGTTTTTT. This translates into CASSEAPGGELFF.

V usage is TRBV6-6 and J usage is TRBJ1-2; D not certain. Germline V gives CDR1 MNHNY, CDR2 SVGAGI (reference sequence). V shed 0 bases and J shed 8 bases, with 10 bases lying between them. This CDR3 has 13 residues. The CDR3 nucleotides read TGTGCCAGCAGTTACTCGGACGGTGGGGGCTACACCTTC. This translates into CASSYSDGGGYTF.

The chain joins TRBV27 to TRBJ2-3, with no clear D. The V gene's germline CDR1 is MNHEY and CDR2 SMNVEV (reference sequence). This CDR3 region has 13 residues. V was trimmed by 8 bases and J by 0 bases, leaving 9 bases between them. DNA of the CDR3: TGTGCCAGCCGTGCTCTCAGCACAGATACGCAGTATTTT. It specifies CASRALSTDTQYF.

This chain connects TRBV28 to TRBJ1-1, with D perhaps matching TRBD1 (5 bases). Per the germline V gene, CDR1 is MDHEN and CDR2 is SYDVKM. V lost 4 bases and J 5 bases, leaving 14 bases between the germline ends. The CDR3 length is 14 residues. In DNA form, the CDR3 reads TGTGCCAGCAGTTCCCGGGGCCTAGGGACTGAAGCTTTCTTT. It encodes CASSSRGLGTEAFF.

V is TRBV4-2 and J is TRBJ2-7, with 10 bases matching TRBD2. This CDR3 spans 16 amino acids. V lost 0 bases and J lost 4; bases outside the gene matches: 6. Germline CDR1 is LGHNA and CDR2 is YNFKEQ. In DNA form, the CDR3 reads TGTGCCAGCAGCCAAGACCTGCCTAGCGGGAGATACGAGCAGTACTTC. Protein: CASSQDLPSGRYEQYF.

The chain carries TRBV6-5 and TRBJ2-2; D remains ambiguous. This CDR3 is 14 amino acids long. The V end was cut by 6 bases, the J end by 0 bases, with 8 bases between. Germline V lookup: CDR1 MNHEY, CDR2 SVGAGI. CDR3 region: CASSTRSNTGELFF. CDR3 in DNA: TGTGCCAGCAGCACCAGGTCGAACACCGGGGAGCTGTTTTTT.

CDR3 residues: CARSPRGAGTSGSHSGANVLTF. The CDR3 DNA sequence: TGTGCCAGAAGCCCCAGGGGTGCCGGGACTAGCGGGAGCCACTCTGGGGCCAACGTCCTGACTTTC. The chain uses TRBV5-3 and TRBJ2-6; TRBD2 agrees at 14 bases. TRBV5-3 is treated as an ORF (open reading frame) with a function not yet certain. J gave up 0 bases and V 4 bases, and 15 bases lay outside the gene matches. The CDR3 runs 22 residues.

In DNA form, the CDR3 reads TGTGCCAGCAGTCGACCCGGGACAGCGAACACCGGGGAGCTGTTTTTT. This sequence encodes CASSRPGTANTGELFF. The genes are TRBV25-1 and TRBJ2-2; 7 nucleotides match TRBD1. After removal of 5 bases from V and 0 bases from J, the junction contained 6 bases not matched to a gene. This CDR3 is built from 16 residues. CDR1 and CDR2 (germline): MGHDK, SYGVNS. The entire variable domain, with the rest obtained from reference TRBV25-1 and TRBJ2-2, is as follows: EADIYQTPRYLVIGTGKKITLECSQTMGHDKMYWYQQDPGMELHLIHYSYGVNSTEKGDLSSESTVSRIRTEHFPLTLESARPSHTSQYLCASSRPGTANTGELFFGEGSRLTVL.

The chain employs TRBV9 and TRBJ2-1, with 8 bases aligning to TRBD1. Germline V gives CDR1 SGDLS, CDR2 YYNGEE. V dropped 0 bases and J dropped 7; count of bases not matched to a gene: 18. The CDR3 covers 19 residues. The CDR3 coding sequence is TGTGCCAGCAGCGTAGTGGGAGAGCCCGGGACAGGTCCATTAAATGAGCAGTTCTTC. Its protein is CASSVVGEPGTGPLNEQFF.

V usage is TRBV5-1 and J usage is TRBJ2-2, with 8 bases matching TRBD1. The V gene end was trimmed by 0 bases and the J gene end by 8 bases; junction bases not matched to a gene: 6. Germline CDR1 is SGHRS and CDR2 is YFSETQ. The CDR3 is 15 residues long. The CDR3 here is CASSLVSGGAGELFF. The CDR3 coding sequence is TGCGCCAGCAGCTTGGTTTCAGGGGGCGCGGGGGAGCTGTTTTTT.

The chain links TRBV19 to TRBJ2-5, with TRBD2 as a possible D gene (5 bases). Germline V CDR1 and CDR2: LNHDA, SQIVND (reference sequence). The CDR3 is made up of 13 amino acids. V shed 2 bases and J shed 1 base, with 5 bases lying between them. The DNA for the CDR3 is TGTGCCAGTAGTATACTAGCCCAAGAGACCCAGTACTTC. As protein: CASSILAQETQYF.

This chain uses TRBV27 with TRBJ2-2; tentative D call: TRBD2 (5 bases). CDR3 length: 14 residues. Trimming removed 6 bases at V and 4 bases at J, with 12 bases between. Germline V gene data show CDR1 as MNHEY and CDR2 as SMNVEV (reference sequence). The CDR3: CASSIARATGELFF. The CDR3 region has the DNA TGTGCCAGCAGCATAGCGAGGGCCACCGGGGAGCTGTTTTTT.

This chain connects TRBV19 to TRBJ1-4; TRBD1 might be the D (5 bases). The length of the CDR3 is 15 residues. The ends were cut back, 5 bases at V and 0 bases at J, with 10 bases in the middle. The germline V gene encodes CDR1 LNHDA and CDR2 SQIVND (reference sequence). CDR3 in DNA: TGTGCCAGTAGTCGACAGACTGCAACTAATGAAAAACTGTTTTTT. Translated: CASSRQTATNEKLFF.

This chain's CDR3 is CASSLGSGGTEAFF. The CDR3 DNA reads as TGTGCCAGCAGCCTCGGATCGGGAGGCACTGAAGCTTTCTTT. The V call is TRBV28, the J call TRBJ1-1; no clear D. V lost 6 bases and J 4 bases, leaving 15 bases between the germline ends. Germline CDR1 is MDHEN and CDR2 is SYDVKM. The CDR3 totals 14 residues.